This T cell receptor beta chain was found in a study of OX40 agonist ivuxolimab in advanced cancers. Concerning the study at large: Ivuxolimab was an agonistic, fully human IgG2 monoclonal antibody directed against OX40 (CD134), a costimulatory receptor. A male proportion of nearly 85% and a mean age of approximately 55 years, ranging from about 20 to 85, were recorded for the dose-escalation cohort. Among the roughly 50 dose-escalation patients, around 19 had hepatocellular carcinoma, approximately 15 melanoma, 9 renal cell carcinoma and 9 head and neck cancer. Prior anti-PD-1, anti-PD-L1 or anti-CTLA-4 therapy was permitted, and checkpoint inhibitors had been received by less than 45% of dose-escalation patients. The purpose of peripheral TCRbeta sequencing was to test whether ivuxolimab changed TCR sequence diversity and led to clonal T-cell expansion. Three dose-escalation patients achieved partial responses, one with hepatocellular carcinoma and two with cutaneous melanoma. The monotherapy dose-escalation portion (N ≈ 57 patients) of the phase I ivuxolimab trial is reported in the paper. Intravenous ivuxolimab was administered to patients every 2 weeks at six dose levels: 0.01, 0.1, 0.3, 1.5, 3 and 10 mg/kg.

The investigation overall reported the following: Low levels of normalized T-cell clonal expansion were also shown by some nonresponding patients. In partial responders in the 0.1-3.0 mg/kg groups, normalized peripheral clonal expansion was found to be among the lowest, especially among CD8+ T cells. At doses of 0.1 to 3.0 mg/kg, clonal expansion of both CD4+ and CD8+ blood T cells was observed from baseline to week 6. After ivuxolimab, more expanded clones were found on average in CD8+ T cells than in CD4+ T cells. The antigen specificity of the peripheral T cells that underwent clonal expansion was not determined.

Patients with a history of autoimmune disease or receiving systemic immunosuppression were excluded from the trial. Peripheral blood for TCR sequencing was collected from all dose cohorts at baseline, on cycle 4 day 1, and on cycle 7 day 1. The samples were drawn from a first-in-human, open-label, multicenter phase I dose-escalation trial of ivuxolimab. Adults with locally advanced or metastatic melanoma, renal cell carcinoma, hepatocellular carcinoma or head and neck squamous cell carcinoma were enrolled in the trial. Before TCR sequencing, CD4+ and CD8+ T cells were separately sorted from peripheral blood. As to this clone: The target of this receptor is not known. No base quality information exists; no much larger clone differs at one position.

CDR1 and CDR2 are drawn from the germline V gene (reference sequence): SGHKS, YYEKEE. The CDR3 goes from the cysteine to the phenylalanine over 15 residues. CDR3 DNA is the only sequence kept; it has 45 bases, read in frame from the first base. V loses 0 bases, J loses 9 bases, and the germline ends lie 16 bases apart. Genomic DNA was isolated from the sorted cells so that the TCRbeta CDR3 region could be sequenced. TCRbeta CDR3 regions were sequenced using the immunoSEQ Assay. In its TCRdb copy, this immuneACCESS table keeps in-frame sequences only and misses some clones. Where compared with another copy, unresolved V genes explain less than half of these, and the others have no known cause. The sample yields about 48,000 clones; approximately 90% were counted once. About 45% of the sample is held by the ten biggest clonotypes.

The source is an adult with an advanced solid tumor such as melanoma, head and neck, liver or kidney cancer. The sequencing used CD4+ or CD8+ T cells sorted from blood, collected in a trial of the OX40 agonist ivuxolimab. Recombination connected TRBV5-5 to TRBJ2-1; perhaps TRBD1 is the D gene, with 6 bases matching. The nucleotides are TGTGCCAGCAGCTTGGAGTGGTACAGGGTGGCTGAGCAGTTCTTC. This is translated as CASSLEWYRVAEQFF.